Reported below is one T cell receptor (beta chain). This clone's antigen is unknown. No clone much larger than this one lies a single base away; base qualities are absent. Moderately to severely active disease, a Clinical Activity Score of at least 3, a NOSPECS grade of at least 4, and a duration under 3 months were present in ophthalmopathy patients. Exclusion was applied to patients with uncontrolled infections, other autoimmune diseases, pregnancy or lactation. Diagnoses were based on clinical symptoms, serum thyroxine and TRAb, thyroid ultrasound and orbital computed tomography. PBMCs were separated from 10 ml of fresh peripheral blood using Ficoll-Paque density gradient centrifugation. Trizol reagent was used to extract total RNA, and RNA quality was then checked on an Agilent 2100 Bioanalyzer. The CDR3 holds 13 amino acids from the cysteine to the phenylalanine. CDR3 DNA only is kept here, 39 bases in frame from base 1. V loses 1 base, J loses 3 bases, and the germline ends lie 8 bases apart. CDR1 and CDR2 are read off the germline V gene (reference sequence) as SGHNT and YYREEE.

The TCR beta CDR3 regions were amplified from the RNA transcripts. The TCR CDR3 was subjected to a first round of RT-PCR using the HTBI primer set and the Qiagen OneStep RT-PCR kit. Libraries were constructed in a second round of multiplex PCR, after which size selection and purification were carried out. Paired-end sequencing of the libraries was performed with 100 bp reads on an Illumina HiSeq2000. As for the original processing: SOAPnuke was used to process the raw data, with reads discarded if the reads contained adapters or uncalled bases, had a mean Phred below 15, or lacked an exact constant-primer or identifier match. High-quality paired reads were merged with COPE v1.2.5, and unique nucleotide sequences were defined as clonotypes. MiTCR v1.1 was used to align the clonotypes against IMGT TRBV, TRBD and TRBJ reference segments. The analysis was restricted to V-J combinations with a frequency above 0.0001, which together covered around 99% of the repertoires. A TCS score was defined as the ratio between F50 (clonal expansion) and ExV (chaos), using BLOSUM62-based TCRdist between CDR3 peptides within each V-J. Welch's t-statistics and random forest reduced fewer than 600 V-J features to some 14, which were used in a naive Bayes classifier (R e1071). In-frame beta chains were kept once TCRdb had trimmed the public reads at Q25 with fastp and called clones with MiXCR. All rows with the same CDR3 protein become a single entry with the most common DNA and genes. These V and J calls originate from TCRdb's pipeline instead of the authors' own analysis. Within this sample are more than 350,000 distinct CDR3 sequences, with roughly 15% of them counted one time only. The leading ten clones occupy approximately 19% of the sample.

The sample comes from a study of T cells in Graves' hyperthyroidism and ophthalmopathy (dated by TCRdb to 2018 to 2020). In the study overall: Peripheral blood samples were taken at initial diagnosis, before any treatment was given. The paper describes TCR Vbeta CDR3 sequencing of 135 peripheral blood samples, made up of 43 ophthalmopathy patients, more than 70 hyperthyroidism patients and roughly 17 progressor patients. Thyroid tissue and blood T-cell repertoires from over 5 Graves' hyperthyroidism patients were also compared in the study. After sampling, hyperthyroidism patients received methimazole starting at 30 mg daily, and ophthalmopathy patients received high-dose intravenous methylprednisolone. To identify TCR V-J signatures that set the groups apart, the researchers used a discovery cohort of 100 patients, made up of roughly 40 with Graves' ophthalmopathy and 57 with stable Graves' hyperthyroidism. The 100 discovery patients were randomly divided into training and test sets at a 7:3 ratio. Prospective prediction of ophthalmopathy was tested in an independent validation cohort consisting of some 20 hyperthyroidism patients and over 15 patients who later progressed to ophthalmopathy.

The full study reports these points: Ophthalmopathy was separated from stable hyperthyroidism by a 13 V-J signature model, with 87.88% sensitivity and 81% to 82% specificity obtained in cross-validation and 80%/75% obtained in testing. Most expanded thyroid clonotypes (frequency above 0.001) were also detected in blood, a finding suggesting that blood repertoires may reflect thyroid immune responses. No statistical method was used to fix the sample size in advance, and group allocation was not hidden from the investigators. In validation, the model predicted progression to ophthalmopathy with over 65% sensitivity and around 72% specificity, a median of roughly seven months before onset.

The sample comprised blood. The chain links TRBV5-4 with TRBJ2-7, with the D gene not confidently named. This TCR came from a woman aged 55 to 70 with Graves' ophthalmopathy. CDR3 loop: CASSLSKGYEQYF. The nucleotide sequence reads TGTGCCAGCAGCTTGAGTAAGGGCTACGAGCAGTACTTC.